Below are 28 T cell receptor beta chains sequenced from a single sample in a study of Graves' ophthalmopathy and Graves' hyperthyroidism. Amplification of TCR beta CDR3 regions used RNA transcripts. Following a first-round RT-PCR that used HTBI primers, a second-round multiplex PCR was carried out. TCRdb re-called the multiplex PCR reads through MiXCR, storing one row per CDR3 protein. Among about 740,000 distinct CDR3 sequences listed, 35% to 50% were seen once. The sequenced sample consisted of peripheral blood. These receptors were taken from an adult man with Graves' ophthalmopathy.

For this clonotype: Given a much more abundant clone one base away, this may be a read error. This chain's CDR3 is CASGTRMPQHF. The CDR3 region has the DNA TGTGCCAGTGGTACCAGAATGCCCCAGCATTTT. The chain has TRBV19 and TRBJ1-5; D unresolved. Germline CDR1 LNHDA, CDR2 SQIVND (reference sequence). CDR3 size: 11 residues. V lost 8 bases and J 9 bases, leaving 11 bases between the germline ends.

This chain connects TRBV5-1 to TRBJ1-5, with D perhaps TRBD1 (6 bases). Germline V gives CDR1 SGHRS, CDR2 YFSETQ. The CDR3 extends over 15 amino acids. Trimming removed 0 bases at V and 4 bases at J, with 11 bases between. DNA of the CDR3: TGCGCCAGCAGCTTGGGAGGGGGGTTAAATCAGCCCCAGCATTTT. It encodes CASSLGGGLNQPQHF.

This chain connects TRBV25-1 to TRBJ1-5; D remains ambiguous. Germline values: CDR1 MGHDK, CDR2 SYGVNS. This CDR3 spans 14 amino acids. V dropped 6 bases and J dropped 5 bases, with 14 bases sitting between them. CDR3 coding DNA: TGTGCCAGCAGCGTTGTGGCAGACGATCAGCCCCAGCATTTT. Translating gives CASSVVADDQPQHF. The variable domain in full, completed from reference TRBV25-1 and TRBJ1-5, reads EADIYQTPRYLVIGTGKKITLECSQTMGHDKMYWYQQDPGMELHLIHYSYGVNSTEKGDLSSESTVSRIRTEHFPLTLESARPSHTSQYLCASSVVADDQPQHFGDGTRLSIL.

This clonotype appeared a few times. Here the CDR3 reads CASSTSGTESDYGYTF. The CDR3 DNA sequence: TGTGCCAGCAGCACATCCGGGACAGAGTCGGACTATGGCTACACCTTC. This chain connects TRBV7-9 to TRBJ1-2, with 7 bases lining up with TRBD1. V dropped 5 bases and J dropped 3; count of bases not matched to a gene: 12. Germline CDR1 SEHNR, CDR2 FQNEAQ (reference sequence). This CDR3 contains 16 residues. The whole variable domain, filled in from reference TRBV7-9 and TRBJ1-2, reads DTGVSQNPRHKITKRGQNVTFRCDPISEHNRLYWYRQTLGQGPEFLTYFQNEAQLEKSRLLSDRFSAERPKGSFSTLEIQRTEQGDSAMYLCASSTSGTESDYGYTFGSGTRLTVV.

This clonotype appeared many times. CDR3 region: CASSDQHRLSGYTF. CDR3 bases: TGTGCCAGCAGTGATCAACATCGGCTTAGTGGCTACACCTTC. The chain combines TRBV2 with TRBJ1-2; D remains ambiguous. The germline V and J ends were trimmed by 3 bases and 7 bases, with 15 bases remaining between them. This CDR3 region has 14 residues. Germline CDR1 reads SNHLY; CDR2 reads FYNNEI.

This clonotype was detected ten times or more. The chain couples TRBV2 to TRBJ2-7; D gene unclear. Germline CDR1 reads SNHLY; CDR2 reads FYNNEI. V lost 5 bases and J 4 bases, leaving 3 bases between the germline ends. The CDR3 contains 10 residues. DNA for the CDR3: TGTGCCAGCAGTAAGTACGAGCAGTACTTC. Its translation: CASSKYEQYF.

Comment on this clonotype: One end of the junction fails to match germline, which may point to a read error. The chain recombines TRBV19 with TRBJ1-1, with D unresolved. The CDR3 contains 14 residues. Germline V gene data show CDR1 as LNHDA and CDR2 as SQIVND (reference sequence). The CDR3 is CASTAWSMNAEAFF. In nucleotides, the CDR3 is TGTGCCAGTACTGCTTGGTCGATGAACGCTGAAGCTTTCTTT.

Regarding this clonotype: A read error may account for a junction end that differs from germline. The chain combines TRBV7-9 with TRBJ1-1; D unresolved. This CDR3 has 13 amino acids. Germline V gene data show CDR1 as SEHNR and CDR2 as FQNEAQ (reference sequence). CDR3 loop: CASSLARNFEASF. CDR3 bases: TGTGCCAGCAGCTTAGCGCGGAATTTTGAAGCTTCCTTT.

The CDR3 region has the DNA TGTGCCAGCTCCCCGGCTAGCCACTCCTACGAGCAGTACTTC. Translating it yields CASSPASHSYEQYF. The chain couples TRBV7-9 to TRBJ2-7, with a tentative D call TRBD2 (5 bases). Germline CDR1 reads SEHNR; CDR2 reads FQNEAQ (reference sequence). Trimming pared 8 bases from V and 0 bases from J, leaving 14 bases between. The CDR3 loop spans 14 amino acids. Based on the CDR3 plus reference TRBV7-9 and TRBJ2-7, the full variable domain is DTGVSQNPRHKITKRGQNVTFRCDPISEHNRLYWYRQTLGQGPEFLTYFQNEAQLEKSRLLSDRFSAERPKGSFSTLEIQRTEQGDSAMYLCASSPASHSYEQYFGPGTRLTVT.

The table lists this clonotype with many counts. The genes are TRBV29-1 and TRBJ2-2, with D perhaps matching TRBD1 (6 bases). Trimming took 1 base from V and 0 from J, leaving 9 bases between them. This CDR3 has 15 amino acids. Germline-derived CDR1 and CDR2 are SQVTM and ANQGSEA. CDR3 amino acids: CSVEVGQTNTGELFF. CDR3 nucleotides: TGCAGCGTTGAAGTGGGACAAACGAACACCGGGGAGCTGTTTTTT.

As for this clonotype: This may arise from a read error, as a much more abundant clone is one base away. The V gene is TRBV7-2, the J gene TRBJ2-5; 15 bases fit TRBD2. This CDR3 is 17 amino acids long. V dropped 5 bases and J dropped 2; count of bases not matched to a gene: 6. Germline CDR1 SGHTA, CDR2 FQGNSA. The CDR3: CASSPRTSGRDQETQYF. In DNA form, the CDR3 reads TGTGCCAGCAGCCCCCGGACTAGCGGGAGGGATCAAGAGACCCAGTACTTC.

This clonotype was seen ten or more times. The V and J genes are TRBV15 and TRBJ2-2, with 8 bases aligning to TRBD1. The CDR3 spans 15 residues. Looked up from germline, CDR1 is LNHNV and CDR2 is YYDKDF (reference sequence). J lost 5 bases, V lost 5 bases, and 7 bases had no gene match. This CDR3 is CATSPDRAATGELFF. The CDR3 DNA is TGTGCCACCAGCCCGGACAGGGCGGCGACCGGGGAGCTGTTTTTT. The full variable domain, rest sourced from reference TRBV15 and TRBJ2-2, is DAMVIQNPRYQVTQFGKPVTLSCSQTLNHNVMYWYQQKSSQAPKLLFHYYDKDFNNEADTPDNFQSRRPNTSFCFLDIRSPGLGDTAMYLCATSPDRAATGELFFGEGSRLTVL.

J is TRBJ1-6 and V is TRBV5-8; D ambiguous. Trimming removed 1 base at V and 9 bases at J, with 11 bases between. This CDR3 has 14 amino acids. Germline V gene data show CDR1 as SGHTS and CDR2 as YDEGEE. The CDR3 DNA is TGTGCCAGCAGCTTGAATACAGCCGGTTCACCCCTCCACTTT. The encoded protein is CASSLNTAGSPLHF.

This clonotype showed up many times. V gene TRBV15 combines with J gene TRBJ1-1; D not certain. CDR1 and CDR2 from the germline V gene are LNHNV and YYDKDF (reference sequence). With 1 base removed from V and 11 bases from J, the gap between germline ends came to 14 bases. This CDR3 has 13 amino acids. For the CDR3, the DNA is TGTGCCACCAGCAGAGTTGTCGGGAGAAGTGCTTTCTTT. Residues: CATSRVVGRSAFF.

This clonotype showed up many times. This chain uses TRBV20-1 with TRBJ1-3; a weak D match, TRBD1 (6 bases). V lost 7 bases and J lost 2, with 9 bases in between. CDR1 and CDR2 from the germline V gene are DFQATT and SNEGSKA (reference sequence). CDR3 length: 12 amino acids. The CDR3 DNA follows: TGCAGTGTTCGGGGGCCTGGAAACACCATATATTTT. The encoded protein is CSVRGPGNTIYF.

This clonotype was seen a few times. The chain joins TRBV5-8 to TRBJ1-2; no definite D call. The CDR3 is 15 residues long. Trimming removed 0 bases at V and 6 bases at J, with 15 bases between. Germline CDR1 reads SGHTS; CDR2 reads YDEGEE. Here the CDR3 DNA reads TGTGCCAGCAGCTTGGTGGTAGTCACCCGGGATGGCTACACCTTC. Encoded protein: CASSLVVVTRDGYTF.

The chain joins TRBV2 to TRBJ2-7; 8 bases are shared with TRBD1. Germline-derived CDR1 and CDR2 are SNHLY and FYNNEI. With 7 bases clipped from V and 3 bases from J, the junction kept 5 bases outside the gene matches. This CDR3 is built from 13 residues. The CDR3 region is CASTPTGGYEQYF. The CDR3 DNA sequence: TGTGCCAGCACCCCAACAGGGGGCTACGAGCAGTACTTC.

The chain carries TRBV29-1 and TRBJ1-5; no reliable D call. The germline gives CDR1 SQVTM, CDR2 ANQGSEA. The CDR3 has 12 amino acids. For the CDR3, the DNA is TGCAGGTCCGACTTACACAATCAGCCCCAGCATTTT. Translation: CRSDLHNQPQHF.

The gene calls are TRBV7-9 and TRBJ2-7, with D maybe TRBD2 (6 bases). This CDR3 has 16 residues. The V end was cut by 6 bases, the J end by 6 bases, with 24 bases between. CDR1 is SEHNR, CDR2 FQNEAQ, per germline (reference sequence). Here the CDR3 reads CASSYLPPDYGFEQYF. CDR3 in DNA: TGTGCCAGCAGTTACCTGCCACCGGACTACGGTTTCGAGCAGTACTTC.

This clonotype was seen a handful of times. The V and J genes are TRBV19 and TRBJ1-6; a weak D match, TRBD1 (6 bases). The germline V gene has CDR1 LNHDA and CDR2 SQIVND (reference sequence). The CDR3 runs to 14 residues. Trimming cost V 5 bases and J 6 bases, with 11 bases left between them. This CDR3 is CASSFTGSNSPLHF. Here the CDR3 DNA reads TGTGCCAGTAGTTTTACAGGGAGTAATTCACCCCTCCACTTT.

This sequence joins TRBV24-1 and TRBJ1-5, with 9 bases that match TRBD1. CDR3 length equals 15 residues. Germline CDR1 and CDR2: KGHDR and SFDVKD. Germline trimming cut 6 bases from V and 10 bases from J; bases unmatched to any gene: 12. The CDR3 sequence: CATSYSGTGTKPQHF. CDR3 in DNA: TGTGCCACCAGTTACTCCGGGACAGGGACTAAACCCCAGCATTTT.

The genes are TRBV7-9 and TRBJ1-1; TRBD1 matches at 11 bases. The trim removed 1 base at V and 4 bases at J, leaving 5 bases unmatched. The CDR3 covers 16 residues. In germline, CDR1 is SEHNR, CDR2 FQNEAQ (reference sequence). The CDR3 here is CASSLGRDRGGTEAFF. In DNA, the CDR3 is TGTGCCAGCAGCTTAGGTAGGGACAGGGGGGGCACTGAAGCTTTCTTT. Filled out from reference TRBV7-9 and TRBJ1-1, the complete variable domain reads DTGVSQNPRHKITKRGQNVTFRCDPISEHNRLYWYRQTLGQGPEFLTYFQNEAQLEKSRLLSDRFSAERPKGSFSTLEIQRTEQGDSAMYLCASSLGRDRGGTEAFFGQGTRLTVV.

The chain employs TRBV2 and TRBJ1-1, with 9 bases that match TRBD1. CDR3 size: 14 residues. CDR1 is SNHLY and CDR2 is FYNNEI in the germline V gene. J was trimmed by 5 bases and V by 2 bases; bases with no gene match: 3. The CDR3 DNA reads as TGTGCCAGCAGTGAAAACAGGGGGCTTACTGAAGCTTTCTTT. The encoded protein is CASSENRGLTEAFF.

CDR3 sequence: CASRTGGRSPLHF. CDR3 bases: TGTGCCAGTCGAACTGGGGGCAGGTCACCCCTCCACTTT. The rearrangement uses TRBV19 and TRBJ1-6; TRBD1 might be the D (6 bases). Germline-derived CDR1 and CDR2 are LNHDA and SQIVND (reference sequence). The CDR3 loop spans 13 amino acids. V was cut by 8 bases and J by 10 bases, with 15 bases left in between.

This clonotype appeared many times. This sequence joins TRBV15 and TRBJ1-3, with TRBD1 matching 8 bases. Trimming took 1 base from V and 6 from J; bases not matched to a gene: 8. The CDR3 runs to 16 residues. The germline CDR1 and CDR2 sequences are LNHNV and YYDKDF (reference sequence). The CDR3 protein is CATSRGVTGGENTIYF. The DNA for the CDR3 is TGTGCCACCAGCAGAGGCGTCACAGGGGGGGAAAACACCATATATTTT. The variable domain in full, completed from reference TRBV15 and TRBJ1-3, reads DAMVIQNPRYQVTQFGKPVTLSCSQTLNHNVMYWYQQKSSQAPKLLFHYYDKDFNNEADTPDNFQSRRPNTSFCFLDIRSPGLGDTAMYLCATSRGVTGGENTIYFGEGSWLTVV.

This clonotype was detected many times. The gene calls are TRBV2 and TRBJ1-1, with D maybe TRBD1 (5 bases). The CDR3 has 8 amino acids. From germline, CDR1 is SNHLY and CDR2 FYNNEI. V was pared by 11 bases and J by 9 bases, with 7 bases between. The CDR3 region is CAEGKAFF. The CDR3 nucleotides are TGTGCCGAGGGGAAAGCTTTCTTT.

This chain uses TRBV7-2 with TRBJ1-5, with D maybe TRBD1 (5 bases). There are 15 residues in the CDR3. The V end lost 3 bases, the J end lost 8 bases, and 17 bases lay between the germline ends. Germline CDR1 and CDR2: SGHTA and FQGNSA. The CDR3 DNA sequence: TGTGCCAGCAGCTTGGGGACGGGTCAATCGAAGCCCCAGCATTTT. This sequence encodes CASSLGTGQSKPQHF.

This clonotype has at least ten counts. The V call is TRBV29-1, the J call TRBJ1-1, with 7 bases aligning to TRBD1. Germline CDR1 SQVTM, CDR2 ANQGSEA. Trimming removed 7 bases from V and 5 bases from J; junction bases left unmatched: 10. CDR3 length: 13 amino acids. CDR3 residues: CSGERGLGTEAFF. Written as DNA, the CDR3 is TGCAGCGGTGAGAGGGGGCTCGGGACTGAAGCTTTCTTT.